This T cell receptor beta chain is drawn from a study of T cell repertoires in cytomegalovirus infection. TCRdb re-called the reads with MiXCR, one entry per CDR3 protein. There are some 800,000 distinct CDR3 sequences in the sample; approximately 30% occur only once, and 9.5% to 15% lies in the top ten. V dropped 8 bases and J dropped 1 base, with 19 bases sitting between them. The CDR3 has 15 residues. Germline values: CDR1 SQVTM, CDR2 ANQGSEA. Comment on this clonotype: Its antigen is unknown.

Sample: cultured CD8+ T cells from PBMCs, taken from culture after CMV antigen stimulation. The clonotype was recovered from a human donor in good health (CMV status not recorded). Some clones in this sample may be carry-over from other donors' samples. The chain combines TRBV29-1 with TRBJ2-3; a possible D gene is TRBD2 (6 bases). The CDR3 loop reads CSTVGRGLRTDTQYF. CDR3 DNA: TGCAGCACTGTCGGACGGGGACTCCGCACAGATACGCAGTATTTT.